The clone carrying this TCR beta chain showed up many times. CDR3 length: 14 residues. Germline lookup yields CDR1 SGHAT and CDR2 FQNNGV. The V and J ends lost 1 base and 5 bases respectively, with 12 bases between them. These data originate in a study of response to subunit inactivated influenza vaccine. TCRdb itself ran the RT-PCR reads through MiXCR, one entry per CDR3 protein. The sample lists under 550,000 distinct CDR3 sequences, 7.2% occurring once. The sample here was PBMCs from blood, taken around 2 years after vaccination. The TCR originated in a man aged 45 to 70 who received an inactivated influenza vaccine. The chain is built from TRBV11-2 and TRBJ2-7; D might be TRBD2 (6 bases). DNA of the CDR3: TGTGCCAGCAGCTTAGGCCCCGGCGGGAACGAGCAGTACTTC. It encodes CASSLGPGGNEQYF.